The sequence of this T cell receptor beta chain was determined in a study of cytomegalovirus exposure and HLA in healthy donors. Study findings and constraints: Indistinguishability led to the exclusion of some V segments, TRBV6-2 and TRBV6-3 included. When analyzed later, the rates of TCR association showed variation by HLA locus, with DRB1 the most and HLA-C the fewest. Investigators reported 164 TCR beta chains as tied to cytomegalovirus.

Primers for the PCR totalled 60 Vbeta and 13 Jbeta. The protocol was immunoSEQ multiplex PCR, while the TCRdb copy is restricted to in-frame clones and leaves out a portion. The profile shows about 100,000 clones, around 85% of them singletons. This cohort consisted of healthy bone marrow donors. With 0 bases clipped from V and 1 base from J, the junction kept 15 bases outside the gene matches. The CDR3 is 22 residues long. The V gene's germline CDR1 is GTSNPN and CDR2 SVGIG (reference sequence). As to this clone: Its specificity is not known.

This TCR was sampled from a man aged 30 to 39 in good health and CMV-seronegative. Sequencing was carried out using PBMCs. V gene TRBV30 combines with J gene TRBJ2-1; 16 nucleotides line up with TRBD2. The CDR3 nucleotides are TGTGCCTGGAGTGTCCCACGCCCGGGGACTAGCGGGAGGGCCGCTTCCTACAATGAGCAGTTCTTC. Its translation is CAWSVPRPGTSGRAASYNEQFF.